This T cell receptor (beta chain) was sequenced during a study of blood T cells in healthy people across ages. The V segment lost 5 bases and the J segment 13 bases; nucleotides outside the gene matches: 11. The CDR3 totals 14 residues. Looked up from germline, CDR1 is SGHKS and CDR2 is YYEKEE (reference sequence). Sample-barcoded 5' priming and a J-beta primer mix drove a second PCR of roughly 6 to 12 cycles. Samples each returned at least 2.5 million CDR3-containing paired-end reads. Each CDR3 protein is one row after TCRdb ran MiXCR on the 5' RACE reads. The table records under 800,000 distinct CDR3 sequences, 43% of them present only once.

The sequencing input was blood. The chain uses TRBV5-5 and TRBJ2-1; TRBD1 matches at 11 bases. The sequence derives from a woman in her sixties or seventies in good health. CDR3 in amino acids: CASSRTGGIETQFF. CDR3 nucleotides: TGTGCCAGCAGTCGGACAGGGGGCATAGAGACCCAGTTCTTC.